This T cell receptor (beta chain) was recorded in a study of T cells in Graves' hyperthyroidism and ophthalmopathy. Study details: Initial diagnosis, before any treatment, was when peripheral blood was collected. Findings of the study overall: In validation, the model predicted ophthalmopathy. These predictions came a median roughly six months before onset. From stable hyperthyroidism, ophthalmopathy was separated by a 13 V-J model.

Authors of the study amplified TCR beta CDR3 regions from RNA transcripts. During a first-round RT-PCR of the TCR CDR3, the HTBI primer set was used. Using its own MiXCR run on the multiplex PCR reads, TCRdb lists one record per CDR3 protein. The profile shows approximately 870,000 distinct CDR3 sequences, over 35% of them singletons. On this clonotype itself: Its cognate antigen is unknown.

Germline CDR1 is SEHNR and CDR2 is FQNEAQ (reference sequence). The CDR3 runs to 14 residues. V gave up 9 bases and J gave up 6 bases, with 17 bases separating them. The J gene is TRBJ2-2, the V gene TRBV7-9; D is ambiguous. The sample consisted of blood. The TCR sequence derives from a man aged 18 to 35 with Graves' hyperthyroidism. The CDR3 nucleotides are TGTGCCAGAAAAAAGCTTCGGGTGGCCGGGGAGCTGTTTTTT. Protein product: CARKKLRVAGELFF.